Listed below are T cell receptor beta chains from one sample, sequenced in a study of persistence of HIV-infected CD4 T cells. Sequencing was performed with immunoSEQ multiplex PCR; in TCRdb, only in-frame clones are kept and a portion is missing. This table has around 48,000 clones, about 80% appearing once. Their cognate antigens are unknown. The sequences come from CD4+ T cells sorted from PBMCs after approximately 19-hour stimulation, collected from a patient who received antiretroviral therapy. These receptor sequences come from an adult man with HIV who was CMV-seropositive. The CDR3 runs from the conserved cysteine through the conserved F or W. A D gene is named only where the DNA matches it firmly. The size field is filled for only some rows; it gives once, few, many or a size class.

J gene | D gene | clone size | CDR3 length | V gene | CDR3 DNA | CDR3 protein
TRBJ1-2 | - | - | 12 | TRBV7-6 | TGTGCCAGCAGCTTGGGAGGATGGGGCTACACCTTC | CASSLGGWGYTF
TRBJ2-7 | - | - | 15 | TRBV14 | TGTGCCAGCAGCCAAGTTCCAGGGAACCCCTACGAGCAGTACTTC | CASSQVPGNPYEQYF
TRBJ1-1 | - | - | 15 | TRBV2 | TGTGCCAGCAGCGTCCCCGGACAAAAAGTCGCTGAAGCTTTCTTT | CASSVPGQKVAEAFF
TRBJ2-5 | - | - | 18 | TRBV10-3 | TGTGCCATCAGTGGGATAAGAAATCTAGGGAACAGCCAAGAGACCCAGTACTTC | CAISGIRNLGNSQETQYF
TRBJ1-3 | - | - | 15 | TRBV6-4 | TGTGCCAGCAGTACCGACTTCGGCTCTGGAAACACCATATATTTT | CASSTDFGSGNTIYF
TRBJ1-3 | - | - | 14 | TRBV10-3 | TGTGCCATCAGGGGCCTTAGCTCTGGAAACACCATATATTTT | CAIRGLSSGNTIYF
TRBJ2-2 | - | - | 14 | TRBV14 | TGTGCCAGCAGTCGAGGGTCCTACGCCGGGGAGCTGTTTTTT | CASSRGSYAGELFF
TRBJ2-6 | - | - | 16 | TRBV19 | TGTGCCAGTAGTATAGTACGAGGGCGGGGGGCCAACGTCCTGACTTTC | CASSIVRGRGANVLTF
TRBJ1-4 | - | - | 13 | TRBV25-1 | TGTGCCAGCAGCCGGGGCGATAATGAAAAACTGTTTTTT | CASSRGDNEKLFF
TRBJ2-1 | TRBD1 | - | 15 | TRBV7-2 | TGTGCCAGCAGCAGTTGGGACAGAAAATACAATGAGCAGTTCTTC | CASSSWDRKYNEQFF
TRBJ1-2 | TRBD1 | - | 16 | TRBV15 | TGTGCCACCAGCAGAGGGACAGGGGCCCTCACCTATGGCTACACCTTC | CATSRGTGALTYGYTF
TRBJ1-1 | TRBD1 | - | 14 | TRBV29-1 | TGCAGCGTGCCGGGACAGGGGACCTCTTCTGAAGCTTTCTTT | CSVPGQGTSSEAFF
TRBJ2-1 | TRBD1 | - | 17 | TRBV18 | TGTGCCAGCTCACCCTGGAAGACAGGGCTCTCTTTCAATGAGCAGTTCTTC | CASSPWKTGLSFNEQFF
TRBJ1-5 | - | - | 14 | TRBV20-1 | TGCAGTGCTAGTTTAGGGGGGAACAATCAGCCCCAGCATTTT | CSASLGGNNQPQHF
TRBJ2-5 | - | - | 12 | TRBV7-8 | TGTGCCAGCAGCCTCCGAAGGGAGACCCAGTACTTC | CASSLRRETQYF
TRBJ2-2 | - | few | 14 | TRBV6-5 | TGTGCCAGCACGGCAGGCCCGAACACCGGGGAGCTGTTTTTT | CASTAGPNTGELFF
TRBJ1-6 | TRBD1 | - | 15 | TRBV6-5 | TGTGCCAGCAGAGCCGCCGGGACAGGGAAGTCACCCCTCCACTTT | CASRAAGTGKSPLHF
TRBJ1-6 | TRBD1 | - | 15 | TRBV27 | TGTGCCAGCAGTTTTACCACGGACAGGGCTTCACCCCTCCACTTT | CASSFTTDRASPLHF
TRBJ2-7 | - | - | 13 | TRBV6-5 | TGTGCCAGCAGTCAACAGGGACCCTACGAGCAGTACTTC | CASSQQGPYEQYF
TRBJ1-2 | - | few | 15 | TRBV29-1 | TGCAGCGTTGAAGCTTCGGGACGCTCAATCTATGGCTACACCTTC | CSVEASGRSIYGYTF
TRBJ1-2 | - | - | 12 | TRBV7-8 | TGTGCCAGCAGCTTATCTCAACAGGGCTACACCTTC | CASSLSQQGYTF
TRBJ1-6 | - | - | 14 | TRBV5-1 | TGCGCCAGCAGCTCTGCTGATTTAAATTCACCCCTCCACTTT | CASSSADLNSPLHF
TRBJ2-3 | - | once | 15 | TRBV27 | TGTGCCTTTAAAACCCGGGACCAAAACTCGGGTACGCAGTATTTT | CAFKTRDQNSGTQYF
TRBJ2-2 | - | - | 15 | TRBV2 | TGTGCCAGCAGCGAAATGAGGGGGAACACCGGGGAGCTGTTTTTT | CASSEMRGNTGELFF
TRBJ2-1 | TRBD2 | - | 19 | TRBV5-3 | TGTGCCAGAAGCTTGGACAGGACTAGCGGGGGGGCCCCCTACAATGAGCAGTTCTTC | CARSLDRTSGGAPYNEQFF
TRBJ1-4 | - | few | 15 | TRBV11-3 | TGTGCCAGCAGCCGTCGGGTGGGGCCTAATGAAAAACTGTTTTTT | CASSRRVGPNEKLFF
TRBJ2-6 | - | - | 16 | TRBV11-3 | TGTGCCAGCAGCTTAGGGCCGATCTCTGGGGCCAACGTCCTGACTTTC | CASSLGPISGANVLTF
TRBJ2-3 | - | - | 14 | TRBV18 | TGTGCCAGCTCACCACCGACTATAACAGATACGCAGTATTTT | CASSPPTITDTQYF
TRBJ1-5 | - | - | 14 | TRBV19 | TGTGCCAGTAGTATTAGGACAGACAATCAGCCCCAGCATTTT | CASSIRTDNQPQHF
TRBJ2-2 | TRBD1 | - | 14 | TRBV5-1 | TGCGCCAGCAGGGGACAGACTGACACCGGGGAGCTGTTTTTT | CASRGQTDTGELFF
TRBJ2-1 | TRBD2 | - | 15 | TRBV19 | TGTGCCAGTAGCAAGGGGACTAGCAGGACGAATGAGCAGTTCTTC | CASSKGTSRTNEQFF
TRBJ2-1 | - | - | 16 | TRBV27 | TGTGCCAGCAGCCCGTGGGGGGCGGTTACCTACAATGAGCAGTTCTTC | CASSPWGAVTYNEQFF
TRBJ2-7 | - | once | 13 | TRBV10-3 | TGTGCCATCAGTGAGAAGGGGTTCTACGAGCAGTACTTC | CAISEKGFYEQYF
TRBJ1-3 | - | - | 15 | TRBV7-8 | TGTGCCAGCAGCCCCCCCGGTTACAGCGGAAACACCATATATTTT | CASSPPGYSGNTIYF
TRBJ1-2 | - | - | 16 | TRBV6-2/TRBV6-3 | TGTGCCAGCAGCCCGATCATGACATCCCTCCTTTATGGCTACACCTTC | CASSPIMTSLLYGYTF
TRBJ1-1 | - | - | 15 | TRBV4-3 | TGCGCCAGCAGCCAAGATTACTCCCGGACGGCGGAAGCTTTCTTT | CASSQDYSRTAEAFF
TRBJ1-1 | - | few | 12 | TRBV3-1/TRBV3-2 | TGTGCCAGCAGCCATCCGAACACTGAAGCTTTCTTT | CASSHPNTEAFF
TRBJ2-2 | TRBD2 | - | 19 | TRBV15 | TGTGCCACCAGCAGGGAGTACCGGATGGGGGGGGCGAACACCGGGGAGCTGTTTTTT | CATSREYRMGGANTGELFF
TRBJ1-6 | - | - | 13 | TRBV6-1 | TGTGCCAGCAGTGAGAAGGATAATTCACCCCTCCACTTT | CASSEKDNSPLHF
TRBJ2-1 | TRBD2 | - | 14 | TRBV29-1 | TGCAGCGTTGAAGGAGCGGGAGGGCCTAATGAGCAGTTCTTC | CSVEGAGGPNEQFF
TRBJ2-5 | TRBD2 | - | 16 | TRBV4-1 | TGCGCCAGCAGCCAGGGCGGGGGGGAGTACCAAGAGACCCAGTACTTC | CASSQGGGEYQETQYF
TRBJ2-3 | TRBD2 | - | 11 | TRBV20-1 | TGCAGTGCCCCCGGGACTAGCTCGCAGTATTTT | CSAPGTSSQYF
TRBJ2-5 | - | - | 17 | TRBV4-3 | TGCGCCAGCAGCCAAGATTCCCTCCTGATGGGAGGAAAGACCCAGTACTTC | CASSQDSLLMGGKTQYF
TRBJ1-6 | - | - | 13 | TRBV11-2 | TGTGCCAGCAGCTCTGACTCTGGTTCACCCCTCCACTTT | CASSSDSGSPLHF
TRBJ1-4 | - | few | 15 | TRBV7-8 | TGTGCCAGCAGCTTAGGGGGGGAGGTCTTTGAAAAACTGTTTTTT | CASSLGGEVFEKLFF
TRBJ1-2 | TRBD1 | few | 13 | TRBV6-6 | TGTGCCAGCACCACAGACAGGGACTATGGCTACACCTTC | CASTTDRDYGYTF
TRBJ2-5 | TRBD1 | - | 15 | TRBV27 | TGTGCCAGCAGCGGGGGACAGGGGGCGGTGGGGACCCAGTACTTC | CASSGGQGAVGTQYF
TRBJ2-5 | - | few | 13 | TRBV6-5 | TGTGCCAGCAATCGGGACGCCTGGGAGACCCAGTACTTC | CASNRDAWETQYF
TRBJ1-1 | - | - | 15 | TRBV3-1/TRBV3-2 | TGTGCCAGCAGCAATACAGACGCTACTAACACTGAAGCTTTCTTT | CASSNTDATNTEAFF
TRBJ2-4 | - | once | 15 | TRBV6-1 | TGTGCCAGCAGTGAAAGAGACAGAACCAAAAACATTCAGTACTTC | CASSERDRTKNIQYF
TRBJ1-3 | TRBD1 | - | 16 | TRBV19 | TGTGCCAGTAGTTCTTCGACAGGGCACTCTGGAAACACCATATATTTT | CASSSSTGHSGNTIYF
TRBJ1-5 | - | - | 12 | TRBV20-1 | TGCAGTGCTAGTTTGAGTAATCAGCCCCAGCATTTT | CSASLSNQPQHF
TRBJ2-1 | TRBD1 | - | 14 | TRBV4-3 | TGCGCCAGCAGCCAAGATGGACAGGGAAATGAGCAGTTCTTC | CASSQDGQGNEQFF
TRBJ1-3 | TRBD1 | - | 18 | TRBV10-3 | TGTGCCATCAGTGAGGCGGTTCAGGACAGGACGGCCGGAAACACCATATATTTT | CAISEAVQDRTAGNTIYF
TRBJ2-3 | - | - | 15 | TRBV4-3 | TGCGCCAGCAGCCAAGATGGAGAGAGAACAGATACGCAGTATTTT | CASSQDGERTDTQYF
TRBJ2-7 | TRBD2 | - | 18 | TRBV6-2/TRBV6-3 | TGTGCCAGCAGTTTCCTCGGACTAGCGGGAGGCGGTACCTACGAGCAGTACTTC | CASSFLGLAGGGTYEQYF
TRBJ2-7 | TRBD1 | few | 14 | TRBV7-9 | TGTGCCAGCAGCTTCCGGGACAGGGCCTACGAGCAGTACTTC | CASSFRDRAYEQYF
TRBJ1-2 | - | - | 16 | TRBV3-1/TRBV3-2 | TGTGCCAGCAGCCAAGGGTCGGGACCCCAGGTTGCTGGCTACACCTTC | CASSQGSGPQVAGYTF
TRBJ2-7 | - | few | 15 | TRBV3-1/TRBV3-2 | TGTGCCAGCAGTCAATTCCCGGTCGCAAGCTACGAGCAGTACTTC | CASSQFPVASYEQYF
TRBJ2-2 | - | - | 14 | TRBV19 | TGTGCCAGTAGTTTCCGGGGGAACACCGGGGAGCTGTTTTTT | CASSFRGNTGELFF